What follows are 30 T cell receptor beta chains derived from one specimen sequenced in a study of blood T cell repertoires in COVID-19. Only in-frame clones appear in the TCRdb table, and some are missing; sequencing was by immunoSEQ multiplex PCR. The sample contains around 170,000 clones, under 80% of which appear only once. Material for sequencing was peripheral blood. The receptors were gathered from a woman aged 80 or over with acute or convalescent COVID-19.

The CDR3 loop reads CASSPKRGPEVREQFF. The CDR3 coding sequence is TGCGCCAGCAGCCCCAAGCGGGGCCCCGAAGTAAGAGAGCAGTTCTTC. The gene calls are TRBV5-1 and TRBJ2-1; 7 nucleotides match TRBD2. Germline assignment: CDR1 SGHRS and CDR2 YFSETQ. The CDR3 is 16 residues long. The V gene end was trimmed by 4 bases and the J gene end by 10 bases; junction bases not matched to a gene: 17.

This clone was counted between two and nine times. V is TRBV4-2 and J is TRBJ2-2, with D hard to call. V dropped 0 bases and J dropped 7 bases, with 15 bases sitting between them. The CDR3 consists of 16 residues. Germline V gene sequence: CDR1 LGHNA, CDR2 YNFKEQ. In DNA, the CDR3 is TGTGCCAGCAGCCAAGATTCGGCCCTCCCAGGCGGGGAGCTGTTTTTT. Translation gives CASSQDSALPGGELFF.

V is TRBV7-9 and J is TRBJ2-1; 13 positions agree with TRBD2. V shed 4 bases, J shed 7 bases, and the junction held 7 bases outside the gene matches. Germline CDR1 SEHNR, CDR2 FQNEAQ (reference sequence). The length of the CDR3 is 16 residues. CDR3 region: CASSSTGLAGINEQFF. CDR3 nucleotides: TGTGCCAGCAGCTCAACGGGACTAGCGGGGATAAATGAGCAGTTCTTC.

The chain joins TRBV12-3 or TRBV12-4 to TRBJ2-1, with TRBD1 as a possible D gene (5 bases). Deletions cut 4 bases from V and 8 bases from J, with 9 bases between. This CDR3 has 12 amino acids. The CDR3 DNA sequence: TGTGCCAGCAGTTCTAGGGGTTATGAGCAGTTCTTC. This codes for CASSSRGYEQFF.

J is TRBJ2-1 and V is TRBV6-6; 12 bases agree with TRBD2. The germline CDR1 and CDR2 sequences are MNHNY and SVGAGI (reference sequence). V was pared by 7 bases and J by 7 bases, with 8 bases of the junction left unmatched. CDR3 length equals 15 residues. In nucleotides, the CDR3 is TGTGCCAGCATCAAAGTCCTAGCGGGAGGGAATGAGCAGTTCTTC. Translated: CASIKVLAGGNEQFF.

The count of this clone is one. The rearrangement uses TRBV28 and TRBJ2-5, with 7 bases matching TRBD1. The CDR3 contains 15 residues. With V trimmed by 2 bases and J by 5 bases, 8 bases remained unmatched. Germline V CDR1 and CDR2: MDHEN, SYDVKM. The DNA of the CDR3 is TGTGCCAGCAGTTTACTCGACAGGGATAGGGAGACCCAGTACTTC. This codes for CASSLLDRDRETQYF.

The rearrangement links TRBV27 to TRBJ2-2; TRBD2 matches at 11 bases. This CDR3 has 15 amino acids. Looked up from germline, CDR1 is MNHEY and CDR2 is SMNVEV (reference sequence). Trimming at V came to 6 bases and at J to 6 bases, leaving 6 bases not matched to a gene. The CDR3 region is CASRGLAEGAGELFF. In DNA, the CDR3 is TGTGCCAGCAGGGGACTAGCGGAGGGGGCCGGGGAGCTGTTTTTT.

There are many counts of this clone. V is TRBV10-1 and J is TRBJ2-7; weak D call: TRBD2 (5 bases). This CDR3 spans 13 amino acids. Trimming shortened V by 4 bases and J by 2 bases, and 9 bases separated the two germline ends. Per germline, CDR1 WNHNN and CDR2 SYGVQD (reference sequence). CDR3 sequence: CASSGLNPYEQYF. The CDR3 DNA is TGCGCCAGCAGTGGACTAAATCCCTACGAGCAGTACTTC.

This clone was observed at least ten times. For the CDR3, the DNA is TGTGCCAGCTCCCGTGAGAGGGTAGCCAAAAACATTCAGTACTTC. This codes for CASSRERVAKNIQYF. J is TRBJ2-4 and V is TRBV2, with a weak D call TRBD2 (5 bases). Trimming cost V 8 bases and J 0 bases, with 14 bases left between them. Germline V gives CDR1 SNHLY, CDR2 FYNNEI. This CDR3 is built from 15 residues.

The CDR3 region is CASSQAQAGDVYEQYF. The DNA for the CDR3 is TGCGCCAGCAGCCAGGCCCAAGCGGGAGACGTCTACGAGCAGTACTTC. The chain employs TRBV4-3 and TRBJ2-7; 8 nucleotides align to TRBD2. Germline loops: CDR1 LGHNA, CDR2 YSLEER. This CDR3 has 16 residues. V lost 3 bases to trimming and J lost 3 bases; unmatched junction nucleotides: 10.

In DNA, the CDR3 is TGTGCCAGCAGCGCCTCCTCCCTCGGACTAGAAACCGGGGAGCTGTTTTTT. Its protein product is CASSASSLGLETGELFF. This chain joins TRBV9 and TRBJ2-2; 7 bases are a match to TRBD2. The CDR3 loop spans 17 amino acids. Germline CDR1 is SGDLS and CDR2 is YYNGEE. V lost 3 bases and J lost 5; bases outside the gene matches: 13.

This chain links TRBV2 with TRBJ1-6; D not certain. The germline V and J ends were trimmed by 7 bases and 4 bases, with 11 bases remaining between them. The V gene's germline CDR1 is SNHLY and CDR2 FYNNEI. The CDR3 is 14 residues long. The CDR3 spells CASIVDTYNSPLHF. In nucleotides, the CDR3 is TGTGCCAGCATTGTTGACACGTATAATTCACCCCTCCACTTT.

This clone appeared a few times. The chain joins TRBV19 to TRBJ1-1; D gene unclear. This CDR3 is built from 12 residues. Germline V gene lookup returns CDR1 LNHDA and CDR2 SQIVND (reference sequence). V lost 8 bases and J 7 bases, leaving 14 bases between the germline ends. The CDR3 coding sequence is TGTGCCAGTCCTTTATGGGGAGGTGAAGCTTTCTTT. Translation gives CASPLWGGEAFF.

The CDR3 protein is CASSGTGGNTIYF. The CDR3 region has the DNA TGTGCCAGCAGTGGGACAGGGGGAAACACCATATATTTT. The rearrangement links TRBV28 to TRBJ1-3; 9 bases fit TRBD1. Trimming cost V 5 bases and J 4 bases; bases outside gene matches: 0. CDR1 MDHEN and CDR2 SYDVKM come from the germline V gene. The CDR3 contains 13 residues. The whole variable domain, remainder taken from reference TRBV28 and TRBJ1-3, is DVKVTQSSRYLVKRTGEKVFLECVQDMDHENMFWYRQDPGLGLRLIYFSYDVKMKEKGDIPEGYSVSREKKERFSLILESASTNQTSMYLCASSGTGGNTIYFGEGSWLTVV.

V usage is TRBV27 and J usage is TRBJ1-1, with D perhaps TRBD1 (5 bases). V was clipped by 6 bases and J by 1 base, with 12 bases between them. This CDR3 has 14 amino acids. Germline V lookup: CDR1 MNHEY, CDR2 SMNVEV (reference sequence). CDR3 region: CASRPAGGNTEAFF. DNA for the CDR3: TGTGCCAGCAGACCGGCGGGGGGGAACACTGAAGCTTTCTTT.

The chain carries TRBV7-9 and TRBJ2-1, with no clear D. The ends were cut back, 5 bases at V and 8 bases at J, with 10 bases in the middle. The CDR3 sequence is 12 residues long. CDR1 and CDR2 (germline): SEHNR, FQNEAQ (reference sequence). The CDR3 loop reads CASSQLYDEQFF. CDR3 DNA: TGTGCCAGCAGCCAACTCTATGATGAGCAGTTCTTC.

The CDR3 loop reads CASSLGQPNTEAFF. In DNA form, the CDR3 reads TGCGCCAGCAGCCTGGGACAGCCGAACACTGAAGCTTTCTTT. J is TRBJ1-1 and V is TRBV5-1, with 7 bases aligning to TRBD1. V was pared by 4 bases and J by 1 base, with 4 bases of the junction left unmatched. Germline V gives CDR1 SGHRS, CDR2 YFSETQ. CDR3 length equals 14 residues.

This clone is a singleton in its sample. This chain connects TRBV27 to TRBJ1-3, with a possible D match to TRBD1 (5 bases). The V gene's germline CDR1 is MNHEY and CDR2 SMNVEV (reference sequence). V lost 2 bases to trimming and J lost 1 base, with 6 bases between them. CDR3 length: 14 amino acids. The CDR3 spells CASSLGASGNTIYF. Here the CDR3 DNA reads TGTGCCAGCAGTTTAGGGGCTTCTGGAAACACCATATATTTT.

The chain uses TRBV7-2 and TRBJ2-2, with TRBD2 identical over 7 bases. CDR3 length equals 14 residues. After removal of 5 bases from V and 5 bases from J, the junction contained 5 bases not matched to a gene. CDR1 and CDR2 from the germline V gene are SGHTA and FQGNSA. This CDR3 reads CASSPFSGTGELFF. The CDR3, as DNA: TGTGCCAGCAGCCCATTTAGCGGGACCGGGGAGCTGTTTTTT.

The chain links TRBV6-5 to TRBJ1-1; weak D call: TRBD1 (6 bases). Looked up from germline, CDR1 is MNHEY and CDR2 is SVGAGI. Trimming took 5 bases from V and 2 from J, leaving 15 bases between them. This CDR3 contains 15 residues. The CDR3 DNA is TGTGCCAGCAGTCCCCGGGACACAATAAACACTGAAGCTTTCTTT. Translated, it gives CASSPRDTINTEAFF.

The V call is TRBV4-1, the J call TRBJ2-7, with D uncertain. V was trimmed by 0 bases and J by 3 bases, leaving 12 bases between them. This CDR3 spans 15 amino acids. CDR1 MGHRA and CDR2 YSYEKL come from the germline V gene. The CDR3 DNA reads as TGCGCCAGCAGCCAAGATCCAGCGTCGCACTACGAGCAGTACTTC. It translates to CASSQDPASHYEQYF.

J is TRBJ2-6 and V is TRBV4-3; TRBD1 matches at 7 bases. Germline values: CDR1 LGHNA, CDR2 YSLEER. The trim removed 0 bases at V and 0 bases at J, leaving 8 bases unmatched. The length of the CDR3 is 19 residues. The CDR3 sequence is CASSQDPPGQNSGANVLTF. DNA for the CDR3: TGCGCCAGCAGCCAAGACCCCCCGGGACAGAACTCTGGGGCCAACGTCCTGACTTTC.

J is TRBJ2-7 and V is TRBV30; 9 nucleotides match TRBD1. The CDR3 spans 13 residues. The germline CDR1 and CDR2 sequences are GTSNPN and SVGIG (reference sequence). V shed 2 bases and J 8 bases; nucleotides not matched to a gene: 7. The CDR3 DNA is TGTGCCTGGAGTTCGACAGGACAGGGGCAGCAGTACTTC. This encodes CAWSSTGQGQQYF.

This clone was observed a few times. The V call is TRBV7-8, the J call TRBJ2-2, with 8 bases that match TRBD2. Germline CDR1 reads SGHVS; CDR2 reads FQNEAQ. V was pared by 5 bases and J by 3 bases, with 5 bases of the junction left unmatched. This CDR3 is 15 amino acids long. The CDR3 DNA follows: TGTGCCAGCAGCCCTACGGGGGGGGACACCGGGGAGCTGTTTTTT. It is translated as CASSPTGGDTGELFF. Combining the CDR3 with reference TRBV7-8 and TRBJ2-2 gives the whole variable domain GAGVSQSPRYKVAKRGQDVALRCDPISGHVSLFWYQQALGQGPEFLTYFQNEAQLDKSGLPSDRFFAERPEGSVSTLKIQRTQQEDSAVYLCASSPTGGDTGELFFGEGSRLTVL.

The rearrangement uses TRBV9 and TRBJ1-5; 7 nucleotides align to TRBD1. J gave up 0 bases and V 4 bases, and 4 bases lay outside the gene matches. Per the germline V gene, CDR1 is SGDLS and CDR2 is YYNGEE. CDR3 length equals 15 residues. Here the CDR3 reads CASSQGGNSNQPQHF. The CDR3 DNA follows: TGTGCCAGCAGCCAGGGGGGTAATAGCAATCAGCCCCAGCATTTT.

The CDR3 nucleotides are TGTGCCAGCAGCCAGGCGGGGACTGAAGCTTTCTTT. Translating it yields CASSQAGTEAFF. The gene calls are TRBV6-2 or TRBV6-3 and TRBJ1-1; D remains unclear. The CDR3 is 12 amino acids. V was cut by 6 bases and J by 5 bases, with 10 bases left in between. The germline V gene has CDR1 MNHEY and CDR2 SVGEGT.

The chain has TRBV28 and TRBJ1-4; the match to TRBD1 covers 11 bases. Germline values: CDR1 MDHEN, CDR2 SYDVKM. J gave up 6 bases and V 5 bases, and 8 bases lay outside the gene matches. The CDR3 extends over 16 amino acids. Written as DNA, the CDR3 is TGTGCCAGCAGTACAAACCCGGGACAGGGGGATGAAAAACTGTTTTTT. Its translation: CASSTNPGQGDEKLFF.

The chain links TRBV2 to TRBJ2-7, with D possibly TRBD2 on 5 matching bases. Trimming pared 4 bases from V and 6 bases from J, leaving 19 bases between. Germline V gene sequence: CDR1 SNHLY, CDR2 FYNNEI. The CDR3 runs to 15 residues. This chain's CDR3 is CASSVGVPGNGEQYF. The CDR3 DNA is TGTGCCAGCAGTGTCGGGGTCCCGGGGAATGGCGAGCAGTACTTC.

This clone was seen once. The chain carries TRBV19 and TRBJ2-1, with TRBD1 matching 7 bases. With V trimmed by 5 bases and J by 7 bases, 8 bases remained unmatched. Germline values: CDR1 LNHDA, CDR2 SQIVND (reference sequence). The CDR3 covers 14 residues. DNA for the CDR3: TGTGCCAGTAGTGTCGGGACAGTCCTTAATGAGCAGTTCTTC. Translation: CASSVGTVLNEQFF.

The chain links TRBV6-1 to TRBJ1-1; no clear D. V lost 1 base and J 10 bases, leaving 10 bases between the germline ends. From germline, CDR1 is MNHNS and CDR2 SASEGT. The CDR3 covers 12 residues. The CDR3 DNA reads as TGTGCCAGCAGTGAAGGGTCCCTAGGAGCTTTCTTT. This translates into CASSEGSLGAFF.